The TCR beta chain under discussion was sequenced for a study of PD-L1 blockade in urothelial cancer. Across the study: Patients' histories included 0 to 3 prior chemotherapy regimens. The analyses of blood took place 3 weeks (second dose) and 6 weeks after treatment start. Median T cell yield per blood sample was about 150,000 cells.

Profiled with immunoSEQ multiplex PCR; TCRdb holds only in-frame clones, not every one. Of roughly 90,000 clones listed, approximately 91% are singletons. CDR3 length: 17 amino acids. Per germline, CDR1 MGHRA and CDR2 YSYEKL. Trimming took 4 bases from V and 4 from J; bases not matched to a gene: 10. Source: PBMCs, taken around atezolizumab (anti-PD-L1) treatment. The chain recombines TRBV4-1 with TRBJ1-3; 10 nucleotides agree with TRBD1. The TCR was taken from a man aged 55 to 69 with urothelial cancer. The CDR3 loop reads CASSPGQGKSIGNTIYF. The CDR3, as DNA: TGCGCCAGCAGCCCGGGACAGGGGAAATCAATCGGAAACACCATATATTTT.